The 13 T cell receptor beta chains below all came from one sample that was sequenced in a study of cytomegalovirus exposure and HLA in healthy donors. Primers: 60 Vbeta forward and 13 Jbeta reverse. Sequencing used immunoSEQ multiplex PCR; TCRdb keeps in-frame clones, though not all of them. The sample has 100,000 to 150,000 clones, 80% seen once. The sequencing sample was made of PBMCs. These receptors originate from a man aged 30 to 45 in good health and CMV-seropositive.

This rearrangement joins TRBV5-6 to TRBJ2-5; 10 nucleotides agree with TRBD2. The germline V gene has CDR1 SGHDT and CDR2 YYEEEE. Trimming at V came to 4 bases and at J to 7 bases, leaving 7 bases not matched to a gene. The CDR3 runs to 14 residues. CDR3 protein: CASSEGTSEVTQYF. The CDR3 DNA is TGTGCCAGCAGCGAGGGGACTAGCGAGGTGACCCAGTACTTC.

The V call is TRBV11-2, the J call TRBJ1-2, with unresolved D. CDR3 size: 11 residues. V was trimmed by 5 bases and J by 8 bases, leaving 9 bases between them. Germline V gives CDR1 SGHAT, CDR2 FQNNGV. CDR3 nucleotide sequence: TGTGCCAGCAGCCCTGGACTAGGCTACACCTTC. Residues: CASSPGLGYTF.

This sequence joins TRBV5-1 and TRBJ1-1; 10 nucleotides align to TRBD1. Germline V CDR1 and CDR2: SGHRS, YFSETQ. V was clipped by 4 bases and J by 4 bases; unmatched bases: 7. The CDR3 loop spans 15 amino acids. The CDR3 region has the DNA TGCGCCAGCAGCCCCTCCGGGACAGGGGCCACTGAAGCTTTCTTT. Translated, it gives CASSPSGTGATEAFF.

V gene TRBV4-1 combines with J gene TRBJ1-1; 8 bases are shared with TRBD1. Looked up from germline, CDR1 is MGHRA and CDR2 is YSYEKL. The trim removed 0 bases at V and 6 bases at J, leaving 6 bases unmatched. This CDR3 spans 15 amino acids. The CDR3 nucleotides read TGCGCCAGCAGCCAAGATGGGGGACAGGTAGCTGAAGCTTTCTTT. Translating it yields CASSQDGGQVAEAFF.

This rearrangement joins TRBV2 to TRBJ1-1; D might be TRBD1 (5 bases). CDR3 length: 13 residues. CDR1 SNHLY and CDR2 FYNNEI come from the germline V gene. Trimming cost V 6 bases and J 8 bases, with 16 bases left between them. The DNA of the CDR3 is TGTGCCAGCAGAAACAGGAAGAGGAGAGAAGCTTTCTTT. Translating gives CASRNRKRREAFF.

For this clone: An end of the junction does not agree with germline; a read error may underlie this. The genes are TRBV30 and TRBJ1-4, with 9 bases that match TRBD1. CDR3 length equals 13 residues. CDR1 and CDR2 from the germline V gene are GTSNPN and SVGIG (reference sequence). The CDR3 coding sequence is TGTGCCTGGAGTGTACCCCCGGACAGGGGCCAAACTTTT. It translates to CAWSVPPDRGQTF.

The DNA of the CDR3 is TGTGCCAGCAGCTTAGAAGCAGGACTGAGCTCCTACGAGCAGTACTTC. This gives the protein CASSLEAGLSSYEQYF. This rearrangement joins TRBV7-2 to TRBJ2-7; tentative D call: TRBD2 (5 bases). This CDR3 contains 16 residues. The V end lost 1 base, the J end lost 0 bases, and 13 bases lay between the germline ends. Germline V gene data show CDR1 as SGHTA and CDR2 as FQGNSA. The full variable domain, its missing parts supplied by reference TRBV7-2 and TRBJ2-7, is GAGVSQSPSNKVTEKGKDVELRCDPISGHTALYWYRQSLGQGLEFLIYFQGNSAPDKSGLPSDRFSAERTGGSVSTLTIQRTQQEDSAVYLCASSLEAGLSSYEQYFGPGTRLTVT.

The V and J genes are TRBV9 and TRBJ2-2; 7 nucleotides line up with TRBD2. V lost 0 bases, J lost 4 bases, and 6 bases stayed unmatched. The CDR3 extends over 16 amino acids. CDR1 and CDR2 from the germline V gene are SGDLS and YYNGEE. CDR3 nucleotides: TGTGCCAGCAGCGTAGATGCAGGGAGGGGCACCGGGGAGCTGTTTTTT. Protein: CASSVDAGRGTGELFF.

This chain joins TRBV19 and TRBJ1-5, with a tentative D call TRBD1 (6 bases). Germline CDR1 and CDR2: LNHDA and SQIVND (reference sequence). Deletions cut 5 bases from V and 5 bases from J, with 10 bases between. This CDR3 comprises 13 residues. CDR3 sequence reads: CASSPAGDQPQHF. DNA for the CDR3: TGTGCCAGTAGTCCGGCAGGGGATCAGCCCCAGCATTTT.

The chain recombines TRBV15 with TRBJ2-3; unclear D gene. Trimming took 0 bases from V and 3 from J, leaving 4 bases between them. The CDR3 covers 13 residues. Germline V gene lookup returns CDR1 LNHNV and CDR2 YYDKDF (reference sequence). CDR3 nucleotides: TGTGCCACCAGCAGAGATATAACAGATACGCAGTATTTT. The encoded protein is CATSRDITDTQYF.

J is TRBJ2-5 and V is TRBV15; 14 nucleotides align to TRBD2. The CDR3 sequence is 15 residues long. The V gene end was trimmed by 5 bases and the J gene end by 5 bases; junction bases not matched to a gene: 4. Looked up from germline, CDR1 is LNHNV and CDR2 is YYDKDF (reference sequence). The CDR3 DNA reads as TGTGCCACCAGCTGGGGACTAGCGGGGGTTGAGACCCAGTACTTC. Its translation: CATSWGLAGVETQYF.

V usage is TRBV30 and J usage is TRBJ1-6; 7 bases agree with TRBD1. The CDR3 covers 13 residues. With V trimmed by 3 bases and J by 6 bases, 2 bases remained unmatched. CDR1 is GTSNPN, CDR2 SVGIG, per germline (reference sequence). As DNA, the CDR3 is TGTGCCTGGAGAGGGGACAGTAATTCACCCCTCCACTTT. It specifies CAWRGDSNSPLHF.

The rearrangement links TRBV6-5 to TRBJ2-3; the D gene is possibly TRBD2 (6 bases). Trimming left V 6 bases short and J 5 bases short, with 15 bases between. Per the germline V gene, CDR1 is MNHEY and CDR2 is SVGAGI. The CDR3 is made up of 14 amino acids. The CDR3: CASRGGLKIDTQYF. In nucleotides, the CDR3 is TGTGCCAGCAGGGGGGGACTCAAAATAGATACGCAGTATTTT.